Shown below are 10 T cell receptor beta chains from a single sample sequenced in a study of OX40 agonist ivuxolimab in advanced cancers. Measured with immunoSEQ multiplex PCR; TCRdb has only the in-frame clones, and not every one. Here the sample spans some 6,000 clones, around 80% being singletons. Sequencing used CD4+ or CD8+ T cells sorted from blood, obtained in a trial of the OX40 agonist ivuxolimab. Receptors originate from an adult with an advanced solid tumor such as melanoma, head and neck, liver or kidney cancer.

This rearrangement joins TRBV4-2 to TRBJ2-3; 10 bases match TRBD1. The J segment lost 0 bases and the V segment lost 0 bases, leaving 15 bases of the junction unmatched. Germline CDR1 reads LGHNA; CDR2 reads YNFKEQ. The CDR3 sequence is 21 residues long. This chain's CDR3 is CASSQELGGQGLMSSTDTQYF. The CDR3 bases are TGTGCCAGCAGCCAAGAACTCGGGGGACAGGGGCTTATGTCAAGCACAGATACGCAGTATTTT.

This rearrangement joins TRBV10-2 to TRBJ2-7, with TRBD1 identical over 10 bases. The CDR3 totals 15 residues. V lost 6 bases, J lost 0 bases, and 5 bases stayed unmatched. Germline V gene data show CDR1 as WSHSY and CDR2 as SAAADI. The CDR3 DNA follows: TGCGCCAGCAGCCCACGACAGGGGGCCTCCTACGAGCAGTACTTC. It encodes CASSPRQGASYEQYF.

The chain joins TRBV6-4 to TRBJ2-3; 9 positions match TRBD2. Unmatched junction bases numbered 3, after V lost 3 bases and J lost 2 bases. Germline lookup yields CDR1 MRHNA and CDR2 SNTAGT. The CDR3 runs 15 residues. CDR3 bases: TGTGCCAGCAGTGAGGCTAGCGGGGACACAGATACGCAGTATTTT. Protein sequence: CASSEASGDTDTQYF.

The DNA for the CDR3 is TGTGCCACCGGGTCCACTCGCCACGAGCAGTACTTC. It translates to CATGSTRHEQYF. This rearrangement joins TRBV5-4 to TRBJ2-7, with no clear D. The CDR3 extends over 12 amino acids. The V gene's germline CDR1 is SGHNT and CDR2 YYREEE (reference sequence). V was clipped by 9 bases and J by 5 bases, with 15 bases between them.

This chain uses TRBV19 with TRBJ1-1, with D maybe TRBD1 (5 bases). CDR3 length: 13 residues. Trimming cost V 7 bases and J 4 bases, with 13 bases left between them. Germline CDR1 and CDR2: LNHDA and SQIVND (reference sequence). CDR3 region: CASKFQGATEAFF. The CDR3 bases are TGTGCCAGTAAATTCCAGGGAGCCACTGAAGCTTTCTTT.

This sequence joins TRBV7-2 and TRBJ2-5; TRBD2 matches at 8 bases. Germline V lookup: CDR1 SGHTA, CDR2 FQGNSA. This CDR3 contains 14 residues. V dropped 1 base and J dropped 4; count of bases not matched to a gene: 2. The CDR3: CASSLDSGAETQYF. As DNA, the CDR3 is TGTGCCAGCAGCTTAGATAGCGGGGCAGAGACCCAGTACTTC.

The rearrangement uses TRBV7-2 and TRBJ1-2; the match to TRBD1 covers 10 bases. After removal of 5 bases from V and 7 bases from J, the junction contained 7 bases not matched to a gene. This CDR3 spans 14 amino acids. Looked up from germline, CDR1 is SGHTA and CDR2 is FQGNSA. The CDR3 region is CASSVRDRGSGYTF. The CDR3 coding sequence is TGTGCCAGCAGCGTCCGGGACAGGGGCAGTGGCTACACCTTC.

This chain joins TRBV30 and TRBJ2-7; no reliable D call. The CDR3 covers 10 residues. The germline V and J ends were trimmed by 1 base and 6 bases, with 4 bases remaining between them. The germline V gene encodes CDR1 GTSNPN and CDR2 SVGIG (reference sequence). In nucleotides, the CDR3 is TGTGCCTGGAGTGGGTCCGAGCAGTACTTC. Translating it yields CAWSGSEQYF.

This chain connects TRBV6-6 to TRBJ2-2; D unresolved. Trimming left V 5 bases short and J 4 bases short, with 14 bases between. Germline loops: CDR1 MNHNY, CDR2 SVGAGI (reference sequence). The CDR3 spans 15 residues. This CDR3 reads CASSTQSRGTGELFF. CDR3 nucleotides: TGTGCCAGCAGTACACAGAGTCGAGGCACCGGGGAGCTGTTTTTT.

The count of this clone is one. This chain links TRBV18 with TRBJ1-5; 7 nucleotides match TRBD1. V lost 5 bases, J lost 2 bases, and 3 bases stayed unmatched. Germline loops: CDR1 KGHSH, CDR2 LQKENI. The CDR3 loop spans 14 amino acids. The CDR3 loop is CASSTGAGNQPQHF. CDR3 in DNA: TGTGCCAGCTCAACAGGGGCTGGCAATCAGCCCCAGCATTTT.